This TCR beta chain derives from a study of early T cells in non-severe SARS-CoV-2 infection (dated by TCRdb to the early 2020s). About the study as a whole: Because TCR sequencing relied on bulk RNA taken from unsorted whole blood, pairing of alpha and beta chains was not possible. General conclusions and limits of the study: Matching against VDJdb was skewed toward anti-spike CD8 responses, likely underestimated virus-specific expansions, and missed private and CD4 specificities.

In its sample, this clonotype was seen a few times. Its antigen is still unknown. There are no base qualities to consult, and no much larger clone falls within one base. This was a case-control study nested in a cohort of healthcare workers in London, UK, who had nasopharyngeal swab PCR tests and blood samples taken every week. Healthcare workers were enrolled in the week of the UK lockdown, from 23 to 31 March 2020, and were followed every week for up to roughly 15 weeks. Library method: 5' RACE. Data came from a NextSeq 500. To correct for sequencing error and PCR bias, the TCR library protocol tagged individual cDNA molecules with unique molecular identifiers. TCR alpha and beta chains were both sequenced, and the abundances of alpha and beta sequences in each sample were closely correlated with each other. From the authors' description of their analysis: Decombinator V4 was used to annotate TCR sequences for V gene, J gene and CDR3. TCRs were defined as expanded if a significant change between any two time points was detected under a Poisson model with p below 0.0001. Abundances of TCRs were expressed as counts per million after normalisation to the total number of TCRs sequenced in each sample. MAIT TCRs were defined by TRAV1-2 paired with TRAJ12, TRAJ20 or TRAJ33, and iNKT TCRs by TRAV10 paired with TRAJ18. VDJdb, accessed on 1 November 2021, was searched for TCRs annotated for CMV, EBV and SARS-CoV-2, and TCRs annotated for more than one antigen were excluded. TCRdb's own reprocessing of the public reads used fastp at Q25 and MiXCR and kept productive beta chains. Rows are unified per CDR3 protein, each entry keeping the most common DNA and genes. The V and J calls, along with clone size, are taken from TCRdb and not from the paper's own processing. The sample table records 85,000 to 100,000 distinct CDR3 sequences; around 10% of these occur just once. In total, the top ten clones hold roughly 4.5% of the sample.

Its CDR3 holds 14 amino acids, cysteine through phenylalanine. CDR3 DNA is the only sequence kept; it has 42 bases, read in frame from the first base. Per the germline V gene (reference sequence), SEHNR is the CDR1 and FQNEAQ is the CDR2. V has 5 bases trimmed and J has 5 bases trimmed; junction bases matching no gene number 2. This sequence originates from an adult who was a healthcare worker with PCR-confirmed SARS-CoV-2 infection or an uninfected control (not recorded which). The rearranged segments are TRBV7-9 and TRBJ2-7, with 14 central nucleotides matching TRBD2. The specimen comprised whole blood, sampled at baseline. DNA sequence: TGTGCCAGCAGCCCGGGACTAGCGGGAGACGAGCAGTACTTC. Its protein product is CASSPGLAGDEQYF.